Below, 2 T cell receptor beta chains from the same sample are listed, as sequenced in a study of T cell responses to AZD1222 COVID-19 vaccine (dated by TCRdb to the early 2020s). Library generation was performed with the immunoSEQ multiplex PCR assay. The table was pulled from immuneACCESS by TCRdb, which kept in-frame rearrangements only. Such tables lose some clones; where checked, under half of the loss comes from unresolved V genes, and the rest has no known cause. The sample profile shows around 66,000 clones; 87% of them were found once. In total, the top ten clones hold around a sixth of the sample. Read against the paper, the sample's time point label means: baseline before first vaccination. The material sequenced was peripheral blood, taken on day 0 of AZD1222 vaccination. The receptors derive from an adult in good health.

CDR3 loop: CASSLESSPLYF. In DNA, the CDR3 is TGTGCCAGCAGCTTAGAGAGTAGCCCGCTGTACTTC. J is TRBJ2-5 and V is TRBV11-3; D not certain. Germline assignment: CDR1 SGHNT and CDR2 YENEEA. V was cut by 0 bases and J by 13 bases, with 12 bases left in between. CDR3 length: 12 amino acids.

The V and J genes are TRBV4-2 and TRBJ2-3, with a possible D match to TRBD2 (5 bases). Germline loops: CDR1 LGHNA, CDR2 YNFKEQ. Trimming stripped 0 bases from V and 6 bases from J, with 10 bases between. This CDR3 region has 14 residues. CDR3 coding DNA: TGTGCCAGCAGCCAAGACGAGGGAAGGGATACGCAGTATTTT. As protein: CASSQDEGRDTQYF.